This T cell receptor (beta chain) came from a study of blood T cells in healthy people across ages. The use of a sample-barcoded 5' primer and a J-beta primer mix characterized a second PCR of 7 to 11 cycles. Each CDR3 protein is one row after TCRdb ran MiXCR on the 5' RACE reads. The table has around 990,000 distinct CDR3 sequences, roughly a quarter seen once; the top ten hold about 0.72%. V lost 0 bases and J 0 bases, leaving 7 bases between the germline ends. The CDR3 extends over 15 amino acids. Germline V CDR1 and CDR2: SGDLS, YYNGEE. These data were also reused for a study on T cells of mothers and their children. From that report: The authors used all extracted RNA for cDNA synthesis, at approximately 1.5 ug per 15 ul.

The chain is built from TRBV9 and TRBJ1-3; the D is unclear. The TCR originated in a girl aged 2 to 9 in good health. The sequenced material came from blood. CDR3 nucleotides: TGTGCCAGCAGCGTAGAGACGGGCTCTGGAAACACCATATATTTT. Translation: CASSVETGSGNTIYF.